This note documents a single T cell receptor beta chain sequence. Its antigen is undetermined. The entry originates in a study of cytomegalovirus exposure and HLA in healthy donors. General observations from the study: Researchers reported in a later analysis that a missense DCLRE1C variant was tied to TCR beta V- and J-gene trimming. About 87% or about 30% of the time was how often most TCR beta V segments were productive, according to an earlier analysis.

The primer mix had 60 Vbeta and 13 Jbeta primers. Clones were sequenced by immunoSEQ multiplex PCR, and TCRdb holds only the in-frame ones, with some missing. This table holds about 160,000 clones. Trimming removed 0 bases at V and 1 base at J, with 6 bases between. Per the germline V gene, CDR1 is SGDLS and CDR2 is YYNGEE. The CDR3 runs 14 residues. V is TRBV9 and J is TRBJ2-3; weak D call: TRBD2 (5 bases). This TCR was recovered from a woman in her fifties or sixties in good health and CMV-seronegative. Sequencing input: PBMCs. The CDR3 sequence is CASSVVEGTDTQYF. For the CDR3, the DNA is TGTGCCAGCAGCGTAGTGGAGGGCACAGATACGCAGTATTTT.